The 29 T cell receptor beta chains below all came from one sample that was sequenced in a study of blood T cell repertoires in COVID-19. Here immunoSEQ multiplex PCR was the method, and the copy in TCRdb shows in-frame clones only, minus some. In the table there are over 100,000 clones, 70% to 90% of which are singletons. Sequencing input: peripheral blood. The receptors shown here come from a man aged 45 to 65 with acute or convalescent COVID-19.

The chain is built from TRBV18 and TRBJ1-6; 8 nucleotides match TRBD1. The CDR3 totals 14 residues. V dropped 2 bases and J dropped 10; count of bases not matched to a gene: 4. Germline V gives CDR1 KGHSH, CDR2 LQKENI. CDR3 amino acids: CASSPGQGSSPLHF. CDR3 in DNA: TGTGCCAGCTCACCAGGACAGGGATCCTCACCCCTCCACTTT.

The CDR3 coding sequence is TGCGCCAGCAGCTTCCAGGGCCGCCAAGAGACCCAGTACTTC. It translates to CASSFQGRQETQYF. This chain links TRBV5-1 with TRBJ2-5, with D maybe TRBD1 (5 bases). From germline, CDR1 is SGHRS and CDR2 YFSETQ. Trimming cost V 2 bases and J 1 base, with 9 bases left between them. The CDR3 extends over 14 amino acids.

For the CDR3, the DNA is TGTGCCAGCAGCCAAGGCGGCTCCAGTAACTATGGCTACACCTTC. Translated: CASSQGGSSNYGYTF. The rearrangement joins TRBV3-1 (or the pseudogene TRBV3-2) to TRBJ1-2; D gene ambiguous. V dropped 1 base and J dropped 1 base, with 10 bases sitting between them. CDR1 and CDR2 (germline): LGHDT, YNNKEL (reference sequence). The CDR3 covers 15 residues.

The gene calls are TRBV7-9 and TRBJ1-6; 9 bases are a match to TRBD1. Trimming cost V 4 bases and J 9 bases; bases outside gene matches: 7. Germline V gene sequence: CDR1 SEHNR, CDR2 FQNEAQ (reference sequence). The CDR3 sequence is 15 residues long. The chain's CDR3 is CASSSWDRAFSPLHF. CDR3 nucleotides: TGTGCCAGCAGCTCCTGGGACAGGGCATTTTCACCCCTCCACTTT.

The rearrangement links TRBV6-5 to TRBJ2-4; D is perhaps TRBD1 (5 bases). V lost 8 bases and J lost 8, with 22 bases in between. CDR3 length: 15 residues. Germline values: CDR1 MNHEY, CDR2 SVGAGI. CDR3 protein: CASYPFMQGADIQYF. DNA of the CDR3: TGTGCCAGCTACCCGTTTATGCAGGGCGCGGACATTCAGTACTTC.

V gene TRBV28 combines with J gene TRBJ2-7; 8 bases are shared with TRBD1. The J segment lost 2 bases and the V segment lost 8 bases, leaving 8 bases of the junction unmatched. This CDR3 has 14 residues. Germline lookup yields CDR1 MDHEN and CDR2 SYDVKM. CDR3 region: CASQIAGQAYEQYF. DNA for the CDR3: TGTGCCAGCCAAATCGCGGGACAGGCCTACGAGCAGTACTTC.

The V call is TRBV29-1, the J call TRBJ1-5, with a weak D call TRBD1 (5 bases). Trimming removed 4 bases from V and 6 bases from J, with 22 bases in between. CDR1 SQVTM and CDR2 ANQGSEA come from the germline V gene. CDR3 size: 16 residues. CDR3 sequence reads: CSVAQGPSREGQPQHF. The CDR3 nucleotides read TGCAGCGTTGCTCAGGGACCCTCCAGGGAGGGTCAGCCCCAGCATTTT.

This chain uses TRBV10-3 with TRBJ1-1; D gene uncertain. Germline V gene sequence: CDR1 ENHRY, CDR2 SYGVKD. The CDR3 is 16 residues long. The V gene lost 3 bases and the J gene lost 3 bases, with 17 bases spanning the gap. This CDR3 is CAISDGGQTWDTEAFF. CDR3 nucleotide sequence: TGTGCCATCAGTGATGGTGGGCAGACGTGGGACACTGAAGCTTTCTTT.

The V call is TRBV3-1 (or the pseudogene TRBV3-2), the J call TRBJ2-3, with a possible D match to TRBD1 (6 bases). Germline loops: CDR1 LGHDT, CDR2 YNNKEL (reference sequence). The CDR3 has 15 amino acids. Trimming took off 4 bases at V and 5 bases at J, with 16 bases between the two ends. CDR3: CASSPWTAEGDTQYF. In DNA form, the CDR3 reads TGTGCCAGCAGCCCCTGGACAGCCGAGGGAGATACGCAGTATTTT.

The J gene is TRBJ1-1, the V gene TRBV5-5; 7 nucleotides align to TRBD1. The J segment lost 0 bases and the V segment lost 4 bases, leaving 3 bases of the junction unmatched. The CDR3 extends over 14 amino acids. The V gene's germline CDR1 is SGHKS and CDR2 YYEKEE (reference sequence). CDR3 sequence reads: CASSATGLNTEAFF. The CDR3 bases are TGTGCCAGCAGCGCGACAGGGTTGAACACTGAAGCTTTCTTT.

The rearrangement uses TRBV5-4 and TRBJ1-1; 8 bases are a match to TRBD1. Per the germline V gene, CDR1 is SGHNT and CDR2 is YYREEE (reference sequence). V lost 3 bases to trimming and J lost 1 base; unmatched junction nucleotides: 8. The CDR3 loop spans 16 amino acids. The CDR3 bases are TGTGCCAGCAGCTCCCAAAGGACAGGGCGGAACACTGAAGCTTTCTTT. This encodes CASSSQRTGRNTEAFF.

The rearrangement joins TRBV28 to TRBJ1-5, with TRBD1 identical over 7 bases. The CDR3 contains 15 residues. Unmatched junction bases numbered 7, after V lost 6 bases and J lost 2 bases. CDR1 is MDHEN and CDR2 is SYDVKM in the germline V gene. The chain's CDR3 is CASRVNRGGNQPQHF. For the CDR3, the DNA is TGTGCCAGCAGAGTAAACAGGGGTGGCAATCAGCCCCAGCATTTT.

The J gene is TRBJ1-2, the V gene TRBV16; D gene uncertain. Trimming removed 1 base at V and 8 bases at J, with 8 bases between. Looked up from germline, CDR1 is KGHSY and CDR2 is FQNENV. This CDR3 spans 12 amino acids. The CDR3 coding sequence is TGTGCCAGCAGCCAATATCCGGGGGGCTACACCTTC. Translation: CASSQYPGGYTF. Complete variable domain (other parts from reference TRBV16 and TRBJ1-2): GEEVAQTPKHLVRGEGQKAKLYCAPIKGHSYVFWYQQVLKNEFKFLISFQNENVFDETGMPKERFSAKCLPNSPCSLEIQATKLEDSAVYFCASSQYPGGYTFGSGTRLTVV.

V is TRBV28 and J is TRBJ1-4; 8 bases fit TRBD1. The CDR3 has 14 amino acids. The germline gives CDR1 MDHEN, CDR2 SYDVKM. J gave up 13 bases and V 0 bases, and 7 bases lay outside the gene matches. CDR3 sequence (DNA): TGTGCCAGCAGTTTATGGTCAGGGGGCGGGCGACTGTTTTTT. Protein: CASSLWSGGGRLFF.

V usage is TRBV5-1 and J usage is TRBJ2-7; 7 nucleotides line up with TRBD1. Germline CDR1 reads SGHRS; CDR2 reads YFSETQ. CDR3 length equals 15 residues. With V trimmed by 3 bases and J by 3 bases, 9 bases remained unmatched. Here the CDR3 reads CASSWTLGTVYEQYF. CDR3 DNA: TGCGCCAGCAGCTGGACACTAGGGACAGTCTACGAGCAGTACTTC.

This chain connects TRBV7-8 to TRBJ1-2, with D maybe TRBD1 (6 bases). The ends were cut back, 5 bases at V and 8 bases at J, with 21 bases in the middle. This CDR3 is built from 15 residues. Germline CDR1 and CDR2: SGHVS and FQNEAQ. CDR3 in amino acids: CASSPGTTQRQGYTF. In DNA, the CDR3 is TGTGCCAGCAGCCCAGGGACAACGCAAAGACAGGGCTACACCTTC.

V gene TRBV7-2 combines with J gene TRBJ1-4, with D tentatively TRBD1 (5 bases). The germline gives CDR1 SGHTA, CDR2 FQGNSA. The CDR3 is 15 residues long. Trimming pared 5 bases from V and 5 bases from J, leaving 15 bases between. The CDR3 loop is CASSPPGGRNEKLFF. CDR3 nucleotide sequence: TGTGCCAGCAGCCCCCCCGGGGGAAGGAATGAAAAACTGTTTTTT.

CDR3 sequence (DNA): TGTGCCAGCAGCATCGGACTAGCGGGAGGATACGAGCAGTACTTC. Its translation: CASSIGLAGGYEQYF. V usage is TRBV6-5 and J usage is TRBJ2-7; TRBD2 aligns across 14 bases. The V gene's germline CDR1 is MNHEY and CDR2 SVGAGI. CDR3 size: 15 residues. V shed 6 bases and J 4 bases; nucleotides not matched to a gene: 5.

This clone was counted many times. This chain links TRBV27 with TRBJ1-5; no reliable D call. V gave up 5 bases and J gave up 6 bases, with 11 bases separating them. CDR1 is MNHEY and CDR2 is SMNVEV in the germline V gene (reference sequence). The CDR3 spans 13 residues. CDR3 DNA: TGTGCCAGCAGTCCCTATCCTAGTCAGCCCCAGCATTTT. Its translation: CASSPYPSQPQHF.

The chain recombines TRBV11-2 with TRBJ1-3; 7 nucleotides agree with TRBD1. This CDR3 has 14 residues. In germline, CDR1 is SGHAT, CDR2 FQNNGV. Germline trimming cut 5 bases from V and 2 bases from J; bases unmatched to any gene: 3. CDR3 bases: TGTGCCAGCAGCGAGGGGACAGCTGGAAACACCATATATTTT. It translates to CASSEGTAGNTIYF. The variable domain in full, with the rest retrieved from reference TRBV11-2 and TRBJ1-3, is EAGVAQSPRYKIIEKRQSVAFWCNPISGHATLYWYQQILGQGPKLLIQFQNNGVVDDSQLPKDRFSAERLKGVDSTLKIQPAKLEDSAVYLCASSEGTAGNTIYFGEGSWLTVV.

The chain recombines TRBV5-7 with TRBJ1-5, with a possible D match to TRBD1 (6 bases). TRBV5-7 is an open reading frame, and its role is uncertain. V was pared by 1 base and J by 1 base, with 12 bases between. The CDR3 length is 16 residues. The CDR3 coding sequence is TGTGCCAGCAGCTTGCGAGCAGGGGTCAGCAATCAGCCCCAGCATTTT. Its protein is CASSLRAGVSNQPQHF.

V gene TRBV10-3 combines with J gene TRBJ2-1; 10 bases fit TRBD2. The CDR3 extends over 17 amino acids. Germline V gene data show CDR1 as ENHRY and CDR2 as SYGVKD. V dropped 3 bases and J dropped 1; count of bases not matched to a gene: 6. The DNA for the CDR3 is TGTGCCATCAGTGATAGGTCTAGCGGGAGATCCTACAATGAGCAGTTCTTC. As protein: CAISDRSSGRSYNEQFF.

The V gene is TRBV6-4, the J gene TRBJ1-5; TRBD1 is a possible D gene (6 bases). Germline V gene sequence: CDR1 MRHNA, CDR2 SNTAGT. The V and J ends lost 2 bases and 2 bases respectively, with 19 bases between them. The CDR3 consists of 18 residues. The CDR3 bases are TGTGCCAGCAGTGACAGACAGGAGGTTCGCGGTGGCAATCAGCCCCAGCATTTT. This translates into CASSDRQEVRGGNQPQHF.

The rearrangement joins TRBV5-6 to TRBJ1-1; TRBD1 aligns across 7 bases. CDR1 and CDR2 (germline): SGHDT, YYEEEE. This CDR3 region has 15 residues. The V and J ends lost 4 bases and 7 bases, in that order; junction bases with no gene match: 13. Here the CDR3 DNA reads TGTGCCAGCAGCCTCCGTTTGGACAGGATTAATGAAGCTTTCTTT. Protein: CASSLRLDRINEAFF.

This sequence joins TRBV5-8 and TRBJ1-4; no reliable D call. V was cut by 3 bases and J by 7 bases, with 16 bases left in between. CDR1 is SGHTS, CDR2 YDEGEE, per germline. This CDR3 spans 15 amino acids. The CDR3: CASSSGGPWGEKLFF. The CDR3 DNA sequence: TGTGCCAGCAGCTCAGGCGGGCCCTGGGGTGAAAAACTGTTTTTT. The full variable domain, rest sourced from reference TRBV5-8 and TRBJ1-4, is EAGVTQSPTHLIKTRGQQATLRCSPISGHTSVYWYQQALGLGLQFLLWYDEGEERNRGNFPPRFSGRQFPNYSSELNVNALELEDSALYLCASSSGGPWGEKLFFGSGTQLSVL.

The chain is built from TRBV28 and TRBJ2-6, with 7 bases lining up with TRBD2. The trim removed 5 bases at V and 1 base at J, leaving 2 bases unmatched. Per the germline V gene, CDR1 is MDHEN and CDR2 is SYDVKM. The CDR3 has 15 residues. Written as DNA, the CDR3 is TGTGCCAGCAGTAACGGGGGGTCTGGGGCCAACGTCCTGACTTTC. Translated: CASSNGGSGANVLTF.

The rearrangement links TRBV6-5 to TRBJ1-6, with a weak D call TRBD1 (6 bases). The CDR3 totals 14 residues. Germline CDR1 reads MNHEY; CDR2 reads SVGAGI. Trimming removed 5 bases at V and 7 bases at J, with 12 bases between. For the CDR3, the DNA is TGTGCCAGCAGTAGGGTGGGACAAAATTCACCCCTCCACTTT. Amino acid sequence: CASSRVGQNSPLHF.

V gene TRBV5-6 combines with J gene TRBJ1-2, with a possible D match to TRBD1 (6 bases). Germline CDR1 and CDR2: SGHDT and YYEEEE. This CDR3 contains 14 residues. Deletions cut 6 bases from V and 2 bases from J, with 14 bases between. CDR3 sequence reads: CASILTGLNYGYTF. The CDR3 DNA reads TGTGCCAGCATCCTGACAGGCCTAAACTATGGCTACACCTTC.

Of note for this clone: The junction departs from the called germline gene at one end, perhaps through a read error. Distinct nucleotide sequences in the sample also encode this CDR3. The V call is TRBV7-7, the J call TRBJ1-1; tentative D call: TRBD1 (6 bases). CDR1 is SSHAT and CDR2 is FNYEAQ in the germline V gene (reference sequence). CDR3 length equals 15 residues. The CDR3, as DNA: TGTGCTAGCAGCCCTATAGGGGGGGGGAACACTGAGGCTTTCTTT. Translated: CASSPIGGGNTEAFF.